Detailed here is one T cell receptor (beta chain). Amplification used 60 Vbeta primers and 13 Jbeta primers. Clones were read by immunoSEQ multiplex PCR, and TCRdb kept only the in-frame ones, dropping some. This sample has approximately 91,000 clones, with around 64% found just once. This entry comes from a study of cytomegalovirus exposure and HLA in healthy donors. The junction had 7 bases not matched to a gene; V was cut back by 2 bases and J by 5 bases. The CDR3 is 15 residues long. In germline, CDR1 is KGHSH, CDR2 LQKENI. This sequence originates from a human donor in good health. Material: PBMCs. The V call is TRBV18, the J call TRBJ1-1; TRBD1 aligns across 8 bases. Written as DNA, the CDR3 is TGTGCCAGCTCACCAGACACAGGGGGGAGGACTGAAGCTTTCTTT. Translated, it gives CASSPDTGGRTEAFF. Using reference TRBV18 and TRBJ1-1 for the parts outside the CDR3, the full variable domain is NAGVMQNPRHLVRRRGQEARLRCSPMKGHSHVYWYRQLPEEGLKFMVYLQKENIIDESGMPKERFSAEFPKEGPSILRIQQVVRGDSAAYFCASSPDTGGRTEAFFGQGTRLTVV.